The clone carrying this T cell receptor beta chain came up once. The CDR3 consists of 18 residues. The V and J ends lost 1 base and 0 bases respectively, with 16 bases between them. The germline V gene has CDR1 MNHNS and CDR2 SASEGT. These data come from a study of blood T cell repertoires in COVID-19. Per the authors' pipeline: The authors estimated nucleated cell counts from reference gene primer amplification. Using immunoSEQ multiplex PCR, the repertoire was profiled, and TCRdb retains in-frame clones only, with some absent. D and trimming were read from the DNA, whereas the V and J calls and clone size are those reported in that table. The sample consists of roughly 250,000 clones, around 82% of them appearing once.

This chain connects TRBV6-1 to TRBJ1-3, with TRBD1 as a possible D gene (6 bases). What was sequenced was peripheral blood. The origin of this receptor is a man between 35 and 55 years old with active or convalescent COVID-19. CDR3 amino acids: CASSEVIVEGVSGNTIYF. DNA for the CDR3: TGTGCCAGCAGTGAAGTTATAGTCGAGGGGGTCTCTGGAAACACCATATATTTT.